This entry concerns a single TCR beta chain. What it binds is unknown. A second PCR of about 7 to 12 cycles used a sample-barcoded 5' primer and a J-beta primer mix. Each CDR3 protein gets one entry after TCRdb re-called the 5' RACE reads with MiXCR. Among about a million distinct CDR3 sequences listed, about 48% were seen once. The data stem from a study of blood T cells in healthy people across ages. Study-wide results and limits: Higher diversity, along with more naive CD4+ cells, distinguished long-lived donors from aged donors.

CDR3 size: 15 residues. CDR1 is MNHEY and CDR2 is SVGAGI in the germline V gene. V lost 3 bases to trimming and J lost 0 bases, with 11 bases between them. This clonotype originated in a man younger than 45 in good health. The gene calls are TRBV6-5 and TRBJ1-2; no definite D call. The sequencing sample was made of blood. CDR3 residues: CASSYMAGSNYGYTF. The CDR3 DNA reads TGTGCCAGCAGTTATATGGCAGGCTCTAACTATGGCTACACCTTC.